One and the same sample provided the 4 T cell receptor beta chains below, sequenced in a study of identical twins. TCRdb ran MiXCR on the 5' RACE reads and lists one entry per CDR3 protein. The data hold over 250,000 distinct CDR3 sequences, with nearly 9.5% observed a single time. Another study also made use of these data, one on yellow fever vaccine responses in identical twins.

The sample taken for sequencing was CD8+ T cells sorted from blood. Receptors were obtained from a woman between 18 and 30 years old in good health.

This clonotype was detected a few times. The chain couples TRBV7-9 to TRBJ1-1, with TRBD1 matching 9 bases. V lost 4 bases and J lost 3; bases outside the gene matches: 3. The CDR3 consists of 14 residues. Germline V CDR1 and CDR2: SEHNR, FQNEAQ (reference sequence). The CDR3: CASSSGQGYTEAFF. The CDR3 DNA is TGTGCCAGCAGCTCCGGACAGGGGTACACTGAAGCTTTCTTT. Drawing the rest from reference TRBV7-9 and TRBJ1-1, the complete variable domain is DTGVSQNPRHKITKRGQNVTFRCDPISEHNRLYWYRQTLGQGPEFLTYFQNEAQLEKSRLLSDRFSAERPKGSFSTLEIQRTEQGDSAMYLCASSSGQGYTEAFFGQGTRLTVV.

In this sample, this clonotype turned up a few times. The chain combines TRBV20-1 with TRBJ2-7; TRBD2 might be the D (6 bases). The CDR3 sequence is 15 residues long. Trimming removed 5 bases at V and 3 bases at J, with 20 bases between. Looked up from germline, CDR1 is DFQATT and CDR2 is SNEGSKA (reference sequence). The CDR3 nucleotides are TGCAGTGCTCTTAGGCTGGGACTTCTCGGCTACGAGCAGTACTTC. It specifies CSALRLGLLGYEQYF.

In its sample, this clonotype was seen many times. V and J are TRBV7-8 and TRBJ2-7; D remains ambiguous. The length of the CDR3 is 14 residues. Deletions cut 1 base from V and 3 bases from J, with 10 bases between. Germline-derived CDR1 and CDR2 are SGHVS and FQNEAQ. This CDR3 reads CASSLGASSYEQYF. As DNA, the CDR3 is TGTGCCAGCAGCTTAGGGGCTAGTAGCTACGAGCAGTACTTC.

This clonotype was picked up a small number of times. The genes are TRBV7-9 and TRBJ2-1; D not resolved. The V end lost 5 bases, the J end lost 9 bases, and 14 bases lay between the germline ends. This CDR3 has 13 amino acids. Germline V gene sequence: CDR1 SEHNR, CDR2 FQNEAQ (reference sequence). In DNA, the CDR3 is TGTGCCAGCAGCCCCCCGGCTAACTTTGAGCAGTTCTTC. Its protein product is CASSPPANFEQFF.